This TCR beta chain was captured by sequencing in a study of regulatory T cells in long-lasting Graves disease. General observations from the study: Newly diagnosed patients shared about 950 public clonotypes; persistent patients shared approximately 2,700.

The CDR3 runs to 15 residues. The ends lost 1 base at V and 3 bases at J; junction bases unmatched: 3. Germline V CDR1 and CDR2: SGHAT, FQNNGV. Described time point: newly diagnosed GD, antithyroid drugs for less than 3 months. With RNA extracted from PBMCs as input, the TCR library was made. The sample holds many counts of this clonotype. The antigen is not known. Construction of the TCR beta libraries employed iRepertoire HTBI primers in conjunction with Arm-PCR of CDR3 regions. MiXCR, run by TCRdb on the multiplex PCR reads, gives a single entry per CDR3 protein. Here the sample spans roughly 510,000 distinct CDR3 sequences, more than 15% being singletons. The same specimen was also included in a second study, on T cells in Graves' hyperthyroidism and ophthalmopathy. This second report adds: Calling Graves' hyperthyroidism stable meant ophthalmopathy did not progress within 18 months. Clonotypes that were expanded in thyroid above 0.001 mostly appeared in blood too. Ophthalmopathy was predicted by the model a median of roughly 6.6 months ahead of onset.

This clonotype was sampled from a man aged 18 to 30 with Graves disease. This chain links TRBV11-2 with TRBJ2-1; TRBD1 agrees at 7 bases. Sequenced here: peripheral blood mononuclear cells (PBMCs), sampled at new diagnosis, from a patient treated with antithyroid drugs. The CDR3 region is CASSLGRGIYNEQFF. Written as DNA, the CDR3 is TGTGCCAGCAGCTTAGGCAGGGGGATCTACAATGAGCAGTTCTTC.